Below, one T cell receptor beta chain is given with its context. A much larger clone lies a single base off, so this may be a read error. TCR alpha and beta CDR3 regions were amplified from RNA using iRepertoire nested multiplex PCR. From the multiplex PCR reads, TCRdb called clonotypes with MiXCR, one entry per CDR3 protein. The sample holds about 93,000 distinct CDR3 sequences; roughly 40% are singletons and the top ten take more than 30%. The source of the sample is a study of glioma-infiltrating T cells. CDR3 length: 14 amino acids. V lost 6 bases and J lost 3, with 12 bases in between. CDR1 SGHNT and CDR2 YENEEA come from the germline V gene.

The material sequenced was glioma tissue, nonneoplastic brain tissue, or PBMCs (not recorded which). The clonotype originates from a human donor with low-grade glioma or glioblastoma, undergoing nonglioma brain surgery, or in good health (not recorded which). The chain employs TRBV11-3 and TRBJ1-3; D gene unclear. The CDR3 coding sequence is TGTGCCAGCAGAAGTAGTCACTGTGGAAACACCATATATTTT. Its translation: CASRSSHCGNTIYF.